These T cell receptor beta chains were read from a single sample in a study of CXCR3-negative and CXCR3-positive naive CD8 T cells. TCRdb derives one entry per CDR3 protein from the 5' RACE reads, leaving out DNA. The listing contains 100,000 to 150,000 distinct CDR3 sequences. The sample consisted of naive CXCR3- CD8+ T cells from blood. Every receptor here comes from a human donor in good health. Some clones in this sample may be carry-over from other donors' samples. Each CDR3 is given with its conserved first and last residue.

v_gene: TRBV13
j_gene: TRBJ2-7
len: 13
CDR3aa: CASQTGRAYEQYF

v_gene: TRBV29-1
j_gene: TRBJ1-4
len: 12
CDR3aa: CSVSSGSGKLFF

v_gene: TRBV7-2
j_gene: TRBJ2-2
len: 18
CDR3aa: CASSPGLAGGTNTGELFF

v_gene: TRBV5-5
j_gene: TRBJ2-3
len: 13
CDR3aa: CASSSVLPRTQYF

v_gene: TRBV29-1
j_gene: TRBJ1-2
len: 15
CDR3aa: CSVVSGEGAIVGYTF

v_gene: TRBV7-3
j_gene: TRBJ2-1
len: 15
CDR3aa: CASSLLAGGLNEQFF

v_gene: TRBV7-9
j_gene: TRBJ1-1
len: 14
CDR3aa: CASSIGQGASEAFF

v_gene: TRBV28
j_gene: TRBJ2-7
len: 15
CDR3aa: CASTSLRDGVYEQYF

v_gene: TRBV9
j_gene: TRBJ1-2
len: 14
CDR3aa: CASSVGVESYGYTF

v_gene: TRBV6-1
j_gene: TRBJ2-7
len: 13
CDR3aa: CASSARNSYEQYF

v_gene: TRBV6-6
j_gene: TRBJ2-7
len: 15
CDR3aa: CASSFYVAGEYEQYF

v_gene: TRBV7-9
j_gene: TRBJ2-7
len: 15
CDR3aa: CASTLSPGSMDEQYF

v_gene: TRBV28
j_gene: TRBJ1-1
len: 14
CDR3aa: CASTRGQGNTEAFF

v_gene: TRBV5-1
j_gene: TRBJ2-7
len: 13
CDR3aa: CASSGRTGHEQYF

v_gene: TRBV20-1
j_gene: TRBJ2-7
len: 14
CDR3aa: CSATETGSSYEQYF

v_gene: TRBV28
j_gene: TRBJ2-5
len: 14
CDR3aa: CASSFIWGGETQYF

v_gene: TRBV9
j_gene: TRBJ2-1
len: 15
CDR3aa: CASSVIAGDYNEQFF

v_gene: TRBV5-4
j_gene: TRBJ2-1
len: 18
CDR3aa: CASSFYGLAGGPYNEQFF

v_gene: TRBV29-1
j_gene: TRBJ1-5
len: 14
CDR3aa: CSVIFRESNQPQHF

v_gene: TRBV10-2
j_gene: TRBJ2-1
len: 13
CDR3aa: CASHGDNYNEQFF

v_gene: TRBV12-3/TRBV12-4
j_gene: TRBJ2-7
len: 13
CDR3aa: CASSPSIAYEQYF

v_gene: TRBV15
j_gene: TRBJ2-2
len: 17
CDR3aa: CATSRGPRGPNTGELFF

v_gene: TRBV7-9
j_gene: TRBJ2-1
len: 14
CDR3aa: CASSRTGGDNEQFF

v_gene: TRBV12-3/TRBV12-4
j_gene: TRBJ2-2
len: 17
CDR3aa: CASSLEDRGLNTGELFF

v_gene: TRBV14
j_gene: TRBJ2-5
len: 17
CDR3aa: CASSQGPSEAPGETQYF

v_gene: TRBV7-8
j_gene: TRBJ2-6
len: 17
CDR3aa: CASGGTGGFPGANVLTF

v_gene: TRBV5-6
j_gene: TRBJ2-1
len: 15
CDR3aa: CASSLGTSRINEQFF

v_gene: TRBV12-3/TRBV12-4
j_gene: TRBJ2-7
len: 16
CDR3aa: CASSQGRASGGHEQYF

v_gene: TRBV5-1
j_gene: TRBJ1-1
len: 16
CDR3aa: CASSLHADSHNTEAFF

v_gene: TRBV7-6
j_gene: TRBJ2-3
len: 17
CDR3aa: CASSRTSGGPSTDTQYF